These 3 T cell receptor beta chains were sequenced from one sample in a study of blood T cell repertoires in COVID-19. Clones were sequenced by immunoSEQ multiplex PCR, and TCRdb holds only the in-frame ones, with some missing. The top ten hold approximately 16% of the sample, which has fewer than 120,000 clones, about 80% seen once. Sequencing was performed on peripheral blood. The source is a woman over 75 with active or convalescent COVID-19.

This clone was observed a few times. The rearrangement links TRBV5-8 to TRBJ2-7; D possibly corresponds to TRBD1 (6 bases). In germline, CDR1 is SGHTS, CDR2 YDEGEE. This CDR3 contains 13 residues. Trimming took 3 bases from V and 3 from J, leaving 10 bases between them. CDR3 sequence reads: CASSSDRFYEQYF. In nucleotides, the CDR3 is TGTGCCAGCAGCTCAGACAGGTTCTACGAGCAGTACTTC.

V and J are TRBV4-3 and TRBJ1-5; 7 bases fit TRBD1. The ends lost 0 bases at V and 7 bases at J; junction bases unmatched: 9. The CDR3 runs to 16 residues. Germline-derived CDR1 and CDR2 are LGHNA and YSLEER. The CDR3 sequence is CASSQDRHRGGQPQHF. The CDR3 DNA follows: TGCGCCAGCAGCCAAGATCGTCACAGGGGAGGCCAGCCCCAGCATTTT.

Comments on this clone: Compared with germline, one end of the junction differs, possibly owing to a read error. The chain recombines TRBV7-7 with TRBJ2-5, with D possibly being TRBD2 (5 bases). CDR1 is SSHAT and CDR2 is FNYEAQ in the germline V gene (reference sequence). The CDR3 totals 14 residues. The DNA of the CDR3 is TGTGCTAGCAGCAGAGGGAGAAACCAAGAGACCCAGTACTTC. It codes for CASSRGRNQETQYF.